This T cell receptor (beta chain) was recovered during a study of Ad26.COV2.S vaccination and SARS-CoV-2 variants. Study-wide points: Breadth and depth estimates from TCRs may understate total T cell responses.

The treatment here: around 19 received Ad26.COV2.S at low or high dose, single or two shots; about 5 received placebo; per-sample allocation not given. Samples were taken on day 63 after the first vaccine or placebo injection. Boston hosted the donor, who was an adult aged 18-55 years. Assay: immunoSEQ multiplex PCR; the TCRdb copy retains only in-frame clones and omits some. The sample gives under 250,000 clones, about 83% of which show up once; just under 3% is in the top ten. A word on this clone: Its antigen remains unidentified.

The CDR3 has 14 residues. The V end lost 0 bases, the J end lost 1 base, and 7 bases lay between the germline ends. Germline assignment: CDR1 SGDLS and CDR2 YYNGEE. The material sequenced was peripheral blood, taken in a trial of Ad26.COV2.S vaccine versus placebo. The source of this sequence is a person aged 18-60 years who received the Ad26.COV2.S COVID-19 vaccine or a placebo. The chain couples TRBV9 to TRBJ1-1; no clear D. The CDR3 DNA reads TGTGCCAGCAGCGTAGGGGTCCCGAACACTGAAGCTTTCTTT. As protein: CASSVGVPNTEAFF.